This T cell receptor (beta chain) appears in the sequencing data of a study of blood T cell repertoires in COVID-19. Study-wide context: Acute-phase and convalescent COVID-19 samples originated in the United States, Italy and Spain. T cells, B-cell-depleted T cells, or PBMCs provided the cDNA or gDNA that served as material.

Original processing methods: Estimation of nucleated cell counts relied on the amplification of reference gene primers. This table comes from immunoSEQ multiplex PCR, and its TCRdb copy is limited to in-frame clones, with some not included. V, J and clone size reflect that table, while D and trimming were determined from the DNA. The table lists roughly 240,000 clones, roughly 86% of them singletons, with around 3.6% in the top ten. The CDR3 covers 14 residues. Per germline, CDR1 SGHVS and CDR2 FNYEAQ. V shed 6 bases, J shed 4 bases, and the junction held 8 bases outside the gene matches. Sequenced input: peripheral blood. The receptor comes from a man aged 18 to 35 with active or convalescent COVID-19. The gene calls are TRBV7-6 and TRBJ2-7, with 8 bases lining up with TRBD1. The CDR3 spells CASSTGQGWYEQYF. CDR3 in DNA: TGTGCCAGCAGTACTGGACAGGGTTGGTACGAGCAGTACTTC.